The clone carrying this T cell receptor (beta chain) was detected only a few times. The antigen remains undetermined. Library preparation (for TCRbeta) was performed with unique molecular identifiers. One entry per CDR3 protein results from TCRdb running MiXCR on the PCR reads. The data contain almost 500,000 distinct CDR3 sequences, 10% of them seen just once; the ten biggest clones take up just over 2%. The data are from a study of T-cell reconstitution after alpha-beta-depleted transplantation in children. Study results and caveats: There were some patients whose high TCRbeta diversity at day 60 came from surviving recipient T cells and thymic progenitors. A year had passed since transplant, and T-cell counts and diversity by then came mostly from newly produced T cells.

V was pared by 1 base and J by 0 bases, with 15 bases between. This CDR3 contains 17 residues. From germline, CDR1 is MDHEN and CDR2 SYDVKM. This rearrangement joins TRBV28 to TRBJ2-5, with D perhaps given as TRBD1 or TRBD2 (5 bases each). Here the sequenced sample was PBMCs, taken before TCRalphabeta/CD19-depleted stem cell transplant. This clonotype was sampled from a child aged 2 to 15 with inherited bone marrow failure, due to receive a stem cell transplant. The CDR3 nucleotides read TGTGCCAGCAGTTTATCTTCTCGGGGCTGGTACCAAGAGACCCAGTACTTC. It yields the protein CASSLSSRGWYQETQYF.